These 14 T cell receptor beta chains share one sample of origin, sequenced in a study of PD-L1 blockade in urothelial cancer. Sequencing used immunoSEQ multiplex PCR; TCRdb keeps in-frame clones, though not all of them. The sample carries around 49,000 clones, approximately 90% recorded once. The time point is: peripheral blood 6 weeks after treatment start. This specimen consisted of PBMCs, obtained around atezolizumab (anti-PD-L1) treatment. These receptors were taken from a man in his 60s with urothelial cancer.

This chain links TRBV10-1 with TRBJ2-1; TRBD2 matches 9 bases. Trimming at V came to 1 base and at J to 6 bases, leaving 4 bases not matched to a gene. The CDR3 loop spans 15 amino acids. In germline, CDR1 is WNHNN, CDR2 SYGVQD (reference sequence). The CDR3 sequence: CASSEFSGRANEQFF. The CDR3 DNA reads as TGCGCCAGCAGTGAGTTTAGCGGGAGAGCCAATGAGCAGTTCTTC.

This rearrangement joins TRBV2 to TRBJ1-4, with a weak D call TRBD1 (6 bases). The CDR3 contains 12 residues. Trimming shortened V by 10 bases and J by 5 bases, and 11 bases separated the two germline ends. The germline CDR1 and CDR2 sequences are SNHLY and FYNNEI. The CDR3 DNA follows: TGTGCCACAAACAGGGACAATGAAAAACTGTTTTTT. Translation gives CATNRDNEKLFF. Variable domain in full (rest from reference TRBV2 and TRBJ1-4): EPEVTQTPSHQVTQMGQEVILRCVPISNHLYFYWYRQILGQKVEFLVSFYNNEISEKSEIFDDQFSVERPDGSNFTLKIRSTKLEDSAMYFCATNRDNEKLFFGSGTQLSVL.

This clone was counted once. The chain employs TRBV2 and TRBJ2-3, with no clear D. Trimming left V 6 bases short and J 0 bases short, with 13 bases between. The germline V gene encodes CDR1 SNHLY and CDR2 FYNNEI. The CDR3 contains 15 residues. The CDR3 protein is CASSPTPLSTDTQYF. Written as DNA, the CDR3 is TGTGCCAGCAGCCCAACTCCCCTTAGCACAGATACGCAGTATTTT.

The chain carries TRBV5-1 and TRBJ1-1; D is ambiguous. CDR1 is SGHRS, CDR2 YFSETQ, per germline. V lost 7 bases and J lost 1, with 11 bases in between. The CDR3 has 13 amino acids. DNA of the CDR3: TGCGCCAGCGGACTAGTTGAGAACACTGAAGCTTTCTTT. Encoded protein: CASGLVENTEAFF.

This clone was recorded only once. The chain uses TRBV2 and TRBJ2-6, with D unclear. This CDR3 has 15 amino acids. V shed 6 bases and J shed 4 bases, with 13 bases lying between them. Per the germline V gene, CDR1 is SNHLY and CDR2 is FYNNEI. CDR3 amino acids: CASSSRSVGANVLTF. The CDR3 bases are TGTGCCAGCAGCTCCCGGTCCGTCGGGGCCAACGTCCTGACTTTC.

For the CDR3, the DNA is TGTGCCAGCAGTGACCCCGGGGGCAATGAGCAGTTCTTC. It encodes CASSDPGGNEQFF. The chain uses TRBV2 and TRBJ2-1, with D possibly matching TRBD2 (6 bases). V dropped 3 bases and J dropped 6 bases, with 9 bases sitting between them. The CDR3 length is 13 residues. Germline V gives CDR1 SNHLY, CDR2 FYNNEI.

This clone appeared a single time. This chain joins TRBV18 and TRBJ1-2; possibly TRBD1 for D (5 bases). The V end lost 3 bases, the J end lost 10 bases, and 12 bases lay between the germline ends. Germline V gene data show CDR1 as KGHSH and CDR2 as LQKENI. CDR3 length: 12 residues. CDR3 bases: TGTGCCAGCTCACCGCAACAGGAAGACTACACCTTC. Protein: CASSPQQEDYTF.

The CDR3 region is CASSDSNRLTEAFF. In nucleotides, the CDR3 is TGTGCCAGCAGTGACTCGAATAGACTCACTGAAGCTTTCTTT. The gene calls are TRBV6-4 and TRBJ1-1; D is unclear. Germline V gene data show CDR1 as MRHNA and CDR2 as SNTAGT. V was shortened by 0 bases and J by 4 bases, with 9 bases between the two germline ends. The length of the CDR3 is 14 residues.

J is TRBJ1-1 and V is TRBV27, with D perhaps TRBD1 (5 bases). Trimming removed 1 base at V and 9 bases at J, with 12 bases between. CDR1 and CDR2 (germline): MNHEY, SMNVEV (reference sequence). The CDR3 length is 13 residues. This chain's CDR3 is CASSLWRGYKAFF. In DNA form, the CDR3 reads TGTGCCAGCAGTTTATGGAGGGGTTACAAAGCTTTCTTT.

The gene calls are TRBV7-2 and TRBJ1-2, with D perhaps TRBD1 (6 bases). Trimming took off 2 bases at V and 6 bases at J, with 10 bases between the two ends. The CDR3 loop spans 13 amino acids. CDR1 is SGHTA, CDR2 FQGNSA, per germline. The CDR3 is CASSLSTGNGYTF. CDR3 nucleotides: TGTGCCAGCAGCTTATCGACAGGAAATGGCTACACCTTC.

The CDR3 nucleotides are TGCGCCAGCAGCTTGGGGACGGGACTGCGTGAGCAGTTCTTC. It specifies CASSLGTGLREQFF. This chain joins TRBV5-1 and TRBJ2-1; TRBD2 is a possible D gene (6 bases). V dropped 0 bases and J dropped 9 bases, with 13 bases sitting between them. Germline V gives CDR1 SGHRS, CDR2 YFSETQ. CDR3 length: 14 amino acids.

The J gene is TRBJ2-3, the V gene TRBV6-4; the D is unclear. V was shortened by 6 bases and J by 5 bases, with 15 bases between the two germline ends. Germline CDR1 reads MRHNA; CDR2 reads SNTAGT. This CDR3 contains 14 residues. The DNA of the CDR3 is TGTGCCAGCAGCCCCAACTCGGGTCGAGATACGCAGTATTTT. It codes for CASSPNSGRDTQYF.

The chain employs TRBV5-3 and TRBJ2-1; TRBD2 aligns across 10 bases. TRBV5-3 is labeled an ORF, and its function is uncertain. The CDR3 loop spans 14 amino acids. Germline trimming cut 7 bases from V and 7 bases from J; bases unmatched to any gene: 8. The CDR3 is CARETSGIVNEQFF. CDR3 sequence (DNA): TGTGCCAGAGAAACTAGCGGGATAGTAAATGAGCAGTTCTTC.

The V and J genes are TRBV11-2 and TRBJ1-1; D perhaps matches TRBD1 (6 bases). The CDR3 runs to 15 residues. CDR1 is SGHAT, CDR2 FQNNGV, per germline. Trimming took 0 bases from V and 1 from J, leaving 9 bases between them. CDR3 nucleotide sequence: TGTGCCAGCAGCTTAGACAGGGGTGGGAACACTGAAGCTTTCTTT. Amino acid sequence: CASSLDRGGNTEAFF.